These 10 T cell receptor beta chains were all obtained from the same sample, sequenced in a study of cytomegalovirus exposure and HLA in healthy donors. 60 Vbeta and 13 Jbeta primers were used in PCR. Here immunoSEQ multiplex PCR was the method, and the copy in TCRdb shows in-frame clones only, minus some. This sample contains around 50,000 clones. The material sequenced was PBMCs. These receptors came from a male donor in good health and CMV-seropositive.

For the CDR3, the DNA is TGTGCCAGCAGCCGAGAGGGACACCGAAATCAGCCCCAGCATTTT. Protein sequence: CASSREGHRNQPQHF. The V and J genes are TRBV5-5 and TRBJ1-5; tentative D call: TRBD1 (6 bases). V dropped 4 bases and J dropped 4 bases, with 15 bases sitting between them. CDR3 length: 15 residues. Germline assignment: CDR1 SGHKS and CDR2 YYEKEE (reference sequence).

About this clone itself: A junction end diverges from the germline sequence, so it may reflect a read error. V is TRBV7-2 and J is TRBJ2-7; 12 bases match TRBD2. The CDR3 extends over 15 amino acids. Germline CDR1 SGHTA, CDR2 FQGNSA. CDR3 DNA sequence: TGTGCCAGCAGCCTAGCGGGGGGGCTTGTTTACGAGCAGTACTTC. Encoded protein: CASSLAGGLVYEQYF.

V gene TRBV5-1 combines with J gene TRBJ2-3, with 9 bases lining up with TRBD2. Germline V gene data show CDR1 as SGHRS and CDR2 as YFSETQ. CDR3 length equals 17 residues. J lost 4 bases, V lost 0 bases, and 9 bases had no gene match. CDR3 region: CASSLAIAGGAADTQYF. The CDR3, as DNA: TGCGCCAGCAGCTTGGCGATTGCGGGGGGGGCGGCAGATACGCAGTATTTT.

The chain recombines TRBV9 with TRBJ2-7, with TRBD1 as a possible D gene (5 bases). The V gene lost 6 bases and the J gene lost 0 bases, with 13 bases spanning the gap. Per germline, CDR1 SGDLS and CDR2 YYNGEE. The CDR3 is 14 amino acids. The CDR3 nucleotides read TGTGCCAGCACGAAAGGAGACAGCTCCTACGAGCAGTACTTC. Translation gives CASTKGDSSYEQYF.

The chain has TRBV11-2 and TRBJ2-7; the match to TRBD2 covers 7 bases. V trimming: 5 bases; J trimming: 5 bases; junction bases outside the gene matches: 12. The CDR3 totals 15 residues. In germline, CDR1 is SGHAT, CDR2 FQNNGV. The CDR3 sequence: CASSTVRGKSDEQYF. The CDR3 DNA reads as TGTGCCAGCAGCACAGTGCGGGGGAAGAGCGACGAGCAGTACTTC.

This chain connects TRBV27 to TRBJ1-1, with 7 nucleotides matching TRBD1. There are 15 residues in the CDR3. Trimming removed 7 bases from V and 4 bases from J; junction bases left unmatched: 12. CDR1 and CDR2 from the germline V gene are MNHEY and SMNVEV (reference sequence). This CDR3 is CASIEEGADITEAFF. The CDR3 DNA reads TGTGCCAGCATTGAGGAGGGGGCCGATATCACTGAAGCTTTCTTT.

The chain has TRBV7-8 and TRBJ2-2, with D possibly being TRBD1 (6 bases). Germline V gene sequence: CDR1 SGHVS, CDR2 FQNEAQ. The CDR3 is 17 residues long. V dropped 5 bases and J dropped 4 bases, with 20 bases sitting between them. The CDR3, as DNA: TGTGCCAGCAGCCTCATGGGAGTGGGGGCCGGCACCGGGGAGCTGTTTTTT. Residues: CASSLMGVGAGTGELFF.

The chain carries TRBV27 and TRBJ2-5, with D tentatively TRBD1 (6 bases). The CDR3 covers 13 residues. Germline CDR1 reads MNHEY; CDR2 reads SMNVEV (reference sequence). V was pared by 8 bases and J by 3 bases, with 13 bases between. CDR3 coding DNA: TGTGCCAGCTGGGGGCAGGGAGAAGAGACCCAGTACTTC. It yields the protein CASWGQGEETQYF.

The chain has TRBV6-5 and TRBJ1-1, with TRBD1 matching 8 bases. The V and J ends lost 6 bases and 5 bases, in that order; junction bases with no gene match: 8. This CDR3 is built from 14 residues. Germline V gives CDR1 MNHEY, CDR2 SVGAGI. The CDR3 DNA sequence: TGTGCCAGCAGAGAGGACAGGGAAGGTACTGAAGCTTTCTTT. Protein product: CASREDREGTEAFF.

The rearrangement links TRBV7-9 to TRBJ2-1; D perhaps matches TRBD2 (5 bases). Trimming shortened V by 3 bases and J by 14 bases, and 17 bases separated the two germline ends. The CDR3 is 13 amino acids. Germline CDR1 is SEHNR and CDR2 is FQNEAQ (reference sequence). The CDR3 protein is CASSFGRPGLEFF. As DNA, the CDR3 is TGTGCCAGCAGCTTTGGGCGTCCGGGGTTGGAGTTCTTC. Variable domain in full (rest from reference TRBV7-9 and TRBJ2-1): DTGVSQNPRHKITKRGQNVTFRCDPISEHNRLYWYRQTLGQGPEFLTYFQNEAQLEKSRLLSDRFSAERPKGSFSTLEIQRTEQGDSAMYLCASSFGRPGLEFFGPGTRLTVL.